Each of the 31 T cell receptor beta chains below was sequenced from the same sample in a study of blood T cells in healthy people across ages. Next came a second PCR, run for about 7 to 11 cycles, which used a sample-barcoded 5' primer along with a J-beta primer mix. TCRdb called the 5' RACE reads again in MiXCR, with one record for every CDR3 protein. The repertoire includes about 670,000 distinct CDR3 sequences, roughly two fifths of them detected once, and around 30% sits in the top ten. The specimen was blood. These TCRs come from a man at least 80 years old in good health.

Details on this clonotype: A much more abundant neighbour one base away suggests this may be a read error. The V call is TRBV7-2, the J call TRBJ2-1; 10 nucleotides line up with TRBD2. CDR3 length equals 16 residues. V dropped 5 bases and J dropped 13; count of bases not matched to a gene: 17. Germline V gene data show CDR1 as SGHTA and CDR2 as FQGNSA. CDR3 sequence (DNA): TGTGCCAGCAGCCCCGGTAGCGGGAGGAACCGAGAGACCCAGTTCTTC. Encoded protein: CASSPGSGRNRETQFF.

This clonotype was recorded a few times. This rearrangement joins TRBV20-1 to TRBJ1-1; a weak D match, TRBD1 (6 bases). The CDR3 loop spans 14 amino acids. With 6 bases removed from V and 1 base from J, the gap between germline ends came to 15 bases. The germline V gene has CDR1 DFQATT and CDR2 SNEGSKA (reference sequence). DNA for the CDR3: TGCAGTGCATGGAACCGGGACACGAACACTGAAGCTTTCTTT. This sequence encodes CSAWNRDTNTEAFF.

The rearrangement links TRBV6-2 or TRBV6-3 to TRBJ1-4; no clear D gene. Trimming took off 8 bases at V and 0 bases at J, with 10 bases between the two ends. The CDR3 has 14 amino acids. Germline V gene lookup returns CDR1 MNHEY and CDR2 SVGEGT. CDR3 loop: CASRRSATNEKLFF. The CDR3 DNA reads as TGTGCCAGCCGCAGGTCAGCAACTAATGAAAAACTGTTTTTT.

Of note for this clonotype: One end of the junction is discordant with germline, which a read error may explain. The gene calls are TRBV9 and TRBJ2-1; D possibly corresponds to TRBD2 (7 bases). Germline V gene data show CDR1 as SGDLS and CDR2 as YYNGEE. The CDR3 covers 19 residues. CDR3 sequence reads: CASSVGGGGYYSSYNEQFF. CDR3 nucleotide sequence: TGCGCCAGCAGCGTAGGAGGGGGGGGCTACTACAGCTCCTACAATGAGCAGTTCTTC.

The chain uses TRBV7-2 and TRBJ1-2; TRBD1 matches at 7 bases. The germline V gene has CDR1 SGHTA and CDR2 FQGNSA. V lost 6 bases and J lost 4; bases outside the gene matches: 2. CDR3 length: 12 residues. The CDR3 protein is CASRWDSYGYTF. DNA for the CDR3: TGTGCCAGCAGATGGGACAGCTATGGCTACACCTTC.

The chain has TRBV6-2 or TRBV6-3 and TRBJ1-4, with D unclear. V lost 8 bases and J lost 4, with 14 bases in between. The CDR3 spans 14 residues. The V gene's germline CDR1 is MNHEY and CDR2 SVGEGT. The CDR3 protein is CASAVTVNNEKLFF. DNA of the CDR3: TGTGCCAGCGCCGTGACGGTGAATAATGAAAAACTGTTTTTT.

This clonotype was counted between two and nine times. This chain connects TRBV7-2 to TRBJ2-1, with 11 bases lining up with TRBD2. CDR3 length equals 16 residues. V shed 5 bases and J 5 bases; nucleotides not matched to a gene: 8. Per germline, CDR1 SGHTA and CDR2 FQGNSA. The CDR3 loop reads CASSAIAGGRNNEQFF. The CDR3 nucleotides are TGTGCCAGCAGCGCGATAGCGGGGGGGCGTAACAATGAGCAGTTCTTC. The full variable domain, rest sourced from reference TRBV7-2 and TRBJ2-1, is GAGVSQSPSNKVTEKGKDVELRCDPISGHTALYWYRQSLGQGLEFLIYFQGNSAPDKSGLPSDRFSAERTGGSVSTLTIQRTQQEDSAVYLCASSAIAGGRNNEQFFGPGTRLTVL.

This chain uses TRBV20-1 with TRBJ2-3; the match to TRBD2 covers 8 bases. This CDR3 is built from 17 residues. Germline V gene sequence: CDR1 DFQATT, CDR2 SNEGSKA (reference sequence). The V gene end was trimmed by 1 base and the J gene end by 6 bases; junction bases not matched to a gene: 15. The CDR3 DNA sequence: TGCAGTGCTAGAGCTGGCCGGGGGGGCGGGGTTCGGGATACGCAGTATTTT. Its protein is CSARAGRGGGVRDTQYF.

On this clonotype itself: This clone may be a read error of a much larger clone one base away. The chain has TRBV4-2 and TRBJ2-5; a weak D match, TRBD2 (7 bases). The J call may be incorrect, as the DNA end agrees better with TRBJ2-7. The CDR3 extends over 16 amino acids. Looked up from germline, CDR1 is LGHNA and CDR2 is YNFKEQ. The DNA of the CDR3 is TGTGCCAGCAGCCAAGGGAGGGGAGCGGCGGGGGCCGAGCAGTACTTC. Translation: CASSQGRGAAGAEQYF.

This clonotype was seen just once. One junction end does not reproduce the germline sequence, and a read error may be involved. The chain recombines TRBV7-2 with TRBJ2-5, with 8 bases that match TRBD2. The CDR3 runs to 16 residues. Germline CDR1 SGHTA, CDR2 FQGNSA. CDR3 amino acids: CVSSLVPGRAEETQYF. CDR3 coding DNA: TGTGTCAGCAGTTTAGTTCCCGGGAGGGCCGAAGAGACCCAGTACTTC.

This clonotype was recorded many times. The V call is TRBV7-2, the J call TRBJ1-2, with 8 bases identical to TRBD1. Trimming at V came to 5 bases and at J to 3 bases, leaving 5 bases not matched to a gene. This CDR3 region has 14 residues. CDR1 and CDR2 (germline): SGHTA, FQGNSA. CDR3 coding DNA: TGTGCCAGCAGCCTCAGGGGGCTGTACTATGGCTACACCTTC. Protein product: CASSLRGLYYGYTF. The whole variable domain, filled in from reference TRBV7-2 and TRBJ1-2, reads GAGVSQSPSNKVTEKGKDVELRCDPISGHTALYWYRQSLGQGLEFLIYFQGNSAPDKSGLPSDRFSAERTGGSVSTLTIQRTQQEDSAVYLCASSLRGLYYGYTFGSGTRLTVV.

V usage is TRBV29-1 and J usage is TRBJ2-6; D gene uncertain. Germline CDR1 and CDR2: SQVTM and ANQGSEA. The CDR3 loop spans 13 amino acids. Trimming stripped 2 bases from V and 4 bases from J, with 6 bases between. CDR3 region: CSVERNGANVLTF. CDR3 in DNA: TGCAGCGTTGAAAGGAACGGGGCCAACGTCCTGACTTTC.

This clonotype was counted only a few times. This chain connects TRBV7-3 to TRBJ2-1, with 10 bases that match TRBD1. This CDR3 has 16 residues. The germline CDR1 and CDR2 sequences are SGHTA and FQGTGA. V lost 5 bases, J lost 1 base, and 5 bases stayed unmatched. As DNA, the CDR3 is TGTGCCAGCAGCCCCCGGGACAGGGGTTCCTACAATGAGCAGTTCTTC. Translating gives CASSPRDRGSYNEQFF.

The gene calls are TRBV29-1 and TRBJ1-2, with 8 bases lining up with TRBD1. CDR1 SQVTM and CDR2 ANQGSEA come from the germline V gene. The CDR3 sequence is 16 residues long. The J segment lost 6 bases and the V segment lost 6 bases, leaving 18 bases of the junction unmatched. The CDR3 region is CSVAGQGNLKLDGYTF. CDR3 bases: TGCAGCGTAGCCGGACAGGGAAATCTGAAACTGGATGGCTACACCTTC.

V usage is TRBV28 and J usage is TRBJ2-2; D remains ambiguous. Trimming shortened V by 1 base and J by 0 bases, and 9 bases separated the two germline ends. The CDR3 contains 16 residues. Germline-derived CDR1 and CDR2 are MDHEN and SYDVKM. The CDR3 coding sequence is TGTGCCAGCAGTTTATACCCCCTATCGAACACCGGGGAGCTGTTTTTT. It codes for CASSLYPLSNTGELFF.

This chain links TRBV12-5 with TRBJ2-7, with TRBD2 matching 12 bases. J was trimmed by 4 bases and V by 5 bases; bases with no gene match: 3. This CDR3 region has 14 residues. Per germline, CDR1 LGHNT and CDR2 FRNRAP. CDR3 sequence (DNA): TGTGCTAGTGGTGGGGGACTAGCGGGTTACGAGCAGTACTTC. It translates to CASGGGLAGYEQYF.

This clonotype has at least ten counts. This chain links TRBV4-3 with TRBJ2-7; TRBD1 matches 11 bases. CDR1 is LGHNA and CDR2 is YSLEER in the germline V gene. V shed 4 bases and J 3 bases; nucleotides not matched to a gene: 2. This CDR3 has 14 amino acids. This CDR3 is CASSRGTGGYEQYF. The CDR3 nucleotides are TGCGCCAGCAGCCGCGGGACAGGGGGCTACGAGCAGTACTTC.

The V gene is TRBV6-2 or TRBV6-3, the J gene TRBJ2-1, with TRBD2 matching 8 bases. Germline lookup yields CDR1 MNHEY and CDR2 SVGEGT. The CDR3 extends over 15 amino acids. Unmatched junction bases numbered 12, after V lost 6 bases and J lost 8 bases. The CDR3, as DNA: TGTGCCAGCAGCTCACGGGGGGGCCTTAGGTATGAGCAGTTCTTC. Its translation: CASSSRGGLRYEQFF.

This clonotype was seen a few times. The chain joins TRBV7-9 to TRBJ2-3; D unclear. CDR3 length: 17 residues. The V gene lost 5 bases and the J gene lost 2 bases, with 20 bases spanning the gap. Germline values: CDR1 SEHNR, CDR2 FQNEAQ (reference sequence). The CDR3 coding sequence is TGTGCCAGCAGCAGATTAGGAGTACCTGCCCACACAGATACGCAGTATTTT. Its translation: CASSRLGVPAHTDTQYF.

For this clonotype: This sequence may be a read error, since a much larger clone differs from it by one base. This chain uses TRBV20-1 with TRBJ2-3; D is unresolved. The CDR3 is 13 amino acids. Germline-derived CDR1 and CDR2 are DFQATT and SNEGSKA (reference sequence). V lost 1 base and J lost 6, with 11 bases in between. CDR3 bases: TGCAGTGCTAGAGGCCCCTATTGGGATACGCAGTATTTT. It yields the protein CSARGPYWDTQYF.

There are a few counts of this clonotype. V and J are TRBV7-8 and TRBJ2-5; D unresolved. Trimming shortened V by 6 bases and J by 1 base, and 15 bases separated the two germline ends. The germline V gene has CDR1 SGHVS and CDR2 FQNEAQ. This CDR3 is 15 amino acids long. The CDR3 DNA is TGTGCCAGCAGTTCTCAAAGCAGGTTCCAAGAGACCCAGTACTTC. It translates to CASSSQSRFQETQYF.

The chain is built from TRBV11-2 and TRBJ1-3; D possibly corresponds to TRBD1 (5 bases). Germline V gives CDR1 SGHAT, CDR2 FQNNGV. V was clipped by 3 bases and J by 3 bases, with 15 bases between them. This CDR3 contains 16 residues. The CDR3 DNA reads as TGTGCCAGCAGCTTTGGACGGGGCACGCGTGGAAACACCATATATTTT. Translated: CASSFGRGTRGNTIYF.

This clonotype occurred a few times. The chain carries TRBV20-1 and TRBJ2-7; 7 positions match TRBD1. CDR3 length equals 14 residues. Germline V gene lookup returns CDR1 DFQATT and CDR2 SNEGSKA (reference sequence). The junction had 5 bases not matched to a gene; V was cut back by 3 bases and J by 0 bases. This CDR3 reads CSARTRTGSYEQYF. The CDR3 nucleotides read TGCAGTGCTAGGACCCGGACAGGCTCCTACGAGCAGTACTTC.

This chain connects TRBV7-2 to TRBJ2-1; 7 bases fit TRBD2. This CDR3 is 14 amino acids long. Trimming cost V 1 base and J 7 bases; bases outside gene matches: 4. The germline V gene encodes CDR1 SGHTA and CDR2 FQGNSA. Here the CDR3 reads CASSLDWGGNEQFF. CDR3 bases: TGTGCCAGCAGCTTAGATTGGGGGGGTAATGAGCAGTTCTTC.

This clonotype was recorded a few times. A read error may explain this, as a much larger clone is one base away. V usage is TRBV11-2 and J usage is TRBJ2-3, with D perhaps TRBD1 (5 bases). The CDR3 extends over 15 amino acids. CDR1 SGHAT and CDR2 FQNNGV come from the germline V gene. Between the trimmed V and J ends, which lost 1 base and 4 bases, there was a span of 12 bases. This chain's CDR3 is CASSLVTGFPDTQYF. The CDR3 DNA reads TGTGCCAGCAGCTTAGTCACAGGTTTCCCAGATACGCAGTATTTT. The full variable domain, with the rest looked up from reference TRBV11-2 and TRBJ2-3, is EAGVAQSPRYKIIEKRQSVAFWCNPISGHATLYWYQQILGQGPKLLIQFQNNGVVDDSQLPKDRFSAERLKGVDSTLKIQPAKLEDSAVYLCASSLVTGFPDTQYFGPGTRLTVL.

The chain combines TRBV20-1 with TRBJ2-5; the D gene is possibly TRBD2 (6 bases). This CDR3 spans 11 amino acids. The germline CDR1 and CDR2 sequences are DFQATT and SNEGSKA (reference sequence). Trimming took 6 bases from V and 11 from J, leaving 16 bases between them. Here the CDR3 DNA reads TGCAGTGCCGGTAGGCGGGATGGGCAGTACTTC. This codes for CSAGRRDGQYF.

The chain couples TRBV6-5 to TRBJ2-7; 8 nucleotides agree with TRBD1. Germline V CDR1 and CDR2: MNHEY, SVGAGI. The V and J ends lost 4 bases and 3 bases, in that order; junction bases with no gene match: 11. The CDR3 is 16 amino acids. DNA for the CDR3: TGTGCCAGCAGTTTGACCCAGGGGGCGTCGAACTACGAGCAGTACTTC. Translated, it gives CASSLTQGASNYEQYF.

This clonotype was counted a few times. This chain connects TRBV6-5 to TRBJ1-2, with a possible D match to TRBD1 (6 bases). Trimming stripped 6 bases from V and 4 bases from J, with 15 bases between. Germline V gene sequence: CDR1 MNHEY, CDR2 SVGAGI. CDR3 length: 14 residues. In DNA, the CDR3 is TGTGCCAGCAGATATAGACAGGACTTCTATGGCTACACCTTC. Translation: CASRYRQDFYGYTF.

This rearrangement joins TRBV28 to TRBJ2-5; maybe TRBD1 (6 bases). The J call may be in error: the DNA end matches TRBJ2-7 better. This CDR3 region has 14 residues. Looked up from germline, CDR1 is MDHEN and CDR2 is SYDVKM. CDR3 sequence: CASSSTGKGNEQYF. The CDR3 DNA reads TGTGCCAGCAGTAGCACAGGGAAGGGGAACGAGCAGTACTTC.

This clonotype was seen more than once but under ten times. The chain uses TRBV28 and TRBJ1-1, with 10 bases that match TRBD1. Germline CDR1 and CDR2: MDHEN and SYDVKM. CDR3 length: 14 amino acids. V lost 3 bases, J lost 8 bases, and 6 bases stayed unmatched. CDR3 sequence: CASSLGQGSAEAFF. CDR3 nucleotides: TGTGCCAGCAGTTTGGGACAGGGGTCGGCGGAAGCTTTCTTT.

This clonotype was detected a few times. The CDR3 coding sequence is TGTGCCAGCAGTTACTCGGCTAGCGGGAGTGAGACCCAGTACTTC. It is translated as CASSYSASGSETQYF. The chain couples TRBV6-6 to TRBJ2-5; TRBD2 matches at 10 bases. This CDR3 has 15 residues. Germline CDR1 MNHNY, CDR2 SVGAGI (reference sequence). Trimming cost V 0 bases and J 5 bases; bases outside gene matches: 3.